The TCR beta chain described here comes from a study of T cell repertoires in cytomegalovirus infection. As for the study in general: A matching HLA type, together with CMV infection, was signaled by public TCR beta signatures.

The study, taken as a whole, reports: Cumulative public TCR beta family frequency identified carriers of CMV plus the relevant HLA.

This CDR3 is 15 amino acids long. Germline V gene sequence: CDR1 SGHTA, CDR2 FQGNSA. Trimming removed 3 bases from V and 2 bases from J; junction bases left unmatched: 4. TCRdb re-derived calls from the reads in MiXCR, one entry per CDR3 protein. This sample has approximately 240,000 distinct CDR3 sequences; approximately 13% occur once, and the top ten carry 1.5% to 2%. This clonotype was found many times. Its antigen is not known. The sequenced sample consisted of PBMCs. The genes are TRBV7-2 and TRBJ2-3; 8 bases are a match to TRBD2. This receptor was identified in a human donor in good health (CMV status not recorded). Some clones in this sample may be carry-over from other donors' samples. The CDR3: CASSFVGGDTDTQYF. The CDR3, as DNA: TGTGCCAGCAGCTTTGTCGGGGGGGACACAGATACGCAGTATTTT.